Listed below are T cell receptor beta chains from one sample, sequenced in a study of blood T cell repertoires in COVID-19. Repertoires were generated with immunoSEQ multiplex PCR, while TCRdb's copy carries only in-frame clones and drops some. The sample carries 250,000 or so clones, about nine tenths recorded once. Sequencing was performed on peripheral blood. All receptors derive from a young woman with active or convalescent COVID-19. Each CDR3 is given without its conserved first and last residue. The D gene is left open where the match is weak.

>.|TRBV21-1
ASSFRTGGYEQY
>TRBD1|TRBV3-1/TRBV3-2
ASSQVPGTVLIRSGNTIY
>.|TRBV2
ASTAGTSLRAF
>TRBD2|TRBV29-1
SVERRLAGNEQF
>TRBD1|TRBV2
ASSDRKTGGVQPQH
>.|TRBV9
ASSEAGRHTEAF
>.|TRBV5-6
ASSPLRGTEAF
>TRBD1|TRBV7-2
ASSSPYGQEFTGELF
>TRBD2|TRBV2
ASQRTLAGVGNEQY
>TRBD2|TRBV19
ASSPWTSGGAFSNEQF
>.|TRBV7-2
ASSFPGVRVSYGYT
>.|TRBV5-1
ASSLESSGAEAF
>TRBD1|TRBV4-1
ASSQDPRGLGYT
>TRBD1|TRBV7-3
ASRPATGANTGELF
>TRBD2|TRBV6-5
ASSYGLAGDTQY
>TRBD1|TRBV27
ATRQGTLYNSPLH
>.|TRBV5-4
ASSPTAGPYEQY
>.|TRBV28
ASSFGGGTEAF
>.|TRBV7-9
ASSLSGSGEKLF
>.|TRBV5-8
ASSLAWRDGTLH